This T cell receptor beta chain was sequenced during a study of blood T cells in healthy people across ages. Study-wide points: Considered underestimates were the diversity estimates obtained from one million T cells.

This clonotype was detected a few times. Antigen unknown. The use of a sample-barcoded 5' primer and a J-beta primer mix characterized a second PCR of 7 to 11 cycles. TCRdb passed the 5' RACE reads through MiXCR, listing each CDR3 protein once. The sample consists of around 870,000 distinct CDR3 sequences, about 30% of them appearing once. Material: blood. The TCR comes from an elderly woman in good health.

Written as DNA, the CDR3 is TGTGCCAGCTCACCGATGATCCGGGACAGATCGAACACCGGGGAGCTGTTTTTT. Translating it yields CASSPMIRDRSNTGELFF. This sequence joins TRBV18 and TRBJ2-2; the match to TRBD1 covers 7 bases. J was trimmed by 0 bases and V by 3 bases; bases with no gene match: 10. Per the germline V gene, CDR1 is KGHSH and CDR2 is LQKENI. The CDR3 consists of 18 residues.